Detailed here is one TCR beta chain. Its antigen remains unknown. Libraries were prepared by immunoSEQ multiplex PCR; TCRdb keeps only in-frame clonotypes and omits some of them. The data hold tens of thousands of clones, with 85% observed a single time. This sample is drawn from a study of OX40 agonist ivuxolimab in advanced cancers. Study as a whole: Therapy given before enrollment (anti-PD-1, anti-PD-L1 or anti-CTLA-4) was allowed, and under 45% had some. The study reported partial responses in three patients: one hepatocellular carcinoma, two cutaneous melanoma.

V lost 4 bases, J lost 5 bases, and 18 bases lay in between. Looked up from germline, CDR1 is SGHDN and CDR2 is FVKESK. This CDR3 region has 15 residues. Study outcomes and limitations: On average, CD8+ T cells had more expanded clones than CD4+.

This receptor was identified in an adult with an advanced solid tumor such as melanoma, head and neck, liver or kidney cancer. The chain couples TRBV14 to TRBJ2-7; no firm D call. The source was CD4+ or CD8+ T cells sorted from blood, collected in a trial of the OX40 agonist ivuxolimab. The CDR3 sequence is CASSPSLGNADEQYF. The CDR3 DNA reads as TGTGCCAGCAGCCCCAGCCTGGGGAACGCGGACGAGCAGTACTTC. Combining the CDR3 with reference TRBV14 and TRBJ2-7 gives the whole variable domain EAGVTQFPSHSVIEKGQTVTLRCDPISGHDNLYWYRRVMGKEIKFLLHFVKESKQDESGMPNNRFLAERTGGTYSTLKVQPAELEDSGVYFCASSPSLGNADEQYFGPGTRLTVT.